This T cell receptor beta chain was obtained from a study of identical twins. Study-level results: The study found weaker excess twin sharing in beta out-of-frame sequences. Cross-sectional statistical analysis, not tracking of the same donors, underpinned the conclusions.

As concerns this clonotype: Its antigen is undetermined.

The authors used template switching to add a universal primer site and gave cDNA unique molecular identifiers. TCRdb re-called the 5' RACE reads through MiXCR, storing one row per CDR3 protein. The repertoire has 1.5 million or so distinct CDR3 sequences, about 32% of them found once; the top ten carry 0.25% to 0.3%. The J segment lost 5 bases and the V segment lost 0 bases, leaving 7 bases of the junction unmatched. Germline V gene sequence: CDR1 LGHNT, CDR2 FRNRAP. The CDR3 has 16 amino acids. Healthy Caucasians alone served as donors. The chain joins TRBV12-5 to TRBJ2-1, with 7 bases fitting TRBD2. The specimen was cord blood. The clonotype originates from a newborn girl in good health. CDR3 sequence (DNA): TGTGCTAGTGGTTTGGTACATGGGGGGGGAGACAATGAGCAGTTCTTC. Its protein is CASGLVHGGGDNEQFF.